This note documents a single T cell receptor (beta chain) sequence. A much larger clone differs by one base, so this may be a read error. Researchers amplified the TCR beta CDR3 regions from RNA transcripts. TCR CDR3 regions were first amplified by RT-PCR with HTBI primers. TCRdb re-called the multiplex PCR reads through MiXCR, storing one row per CDR3 protein. The sample has about 270,000 distinct CDR3 sequences, over 20% seen once. The data derive from a study of T cells in Graves' hyperthyroidism and ophthalmopathy. The receptor comes from a man aged 25-45 years with Graves' ophthalmopathy. Sequences were obtained from blood.

In DNA, the CDR3 is TGTGTCAGCAGCGCCGGCGGGTCGGCAGGGGGGTTTGGCTACACCTTC. Amino acids: CVSSAGGSAGGFGYTF. V usage is TRBV7-2 and J usage is TRBJ1-2; 7 nucleotides align to TRBD1. Germline lookup yields CDR1 SGHTA and CDR2 FQGNSA. This CDR3 has 16 residues.